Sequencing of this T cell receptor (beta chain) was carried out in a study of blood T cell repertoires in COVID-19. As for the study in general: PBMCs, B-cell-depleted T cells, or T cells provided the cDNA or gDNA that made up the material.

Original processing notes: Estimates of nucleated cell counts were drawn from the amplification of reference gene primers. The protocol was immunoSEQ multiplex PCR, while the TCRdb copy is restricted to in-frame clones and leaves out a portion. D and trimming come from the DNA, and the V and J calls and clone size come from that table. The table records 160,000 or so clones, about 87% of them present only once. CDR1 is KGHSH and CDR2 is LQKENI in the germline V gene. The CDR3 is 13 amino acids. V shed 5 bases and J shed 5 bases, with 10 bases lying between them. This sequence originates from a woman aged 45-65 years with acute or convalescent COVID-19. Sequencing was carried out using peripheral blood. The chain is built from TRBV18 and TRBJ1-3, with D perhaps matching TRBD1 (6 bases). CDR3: CASSVDSRNTIYF. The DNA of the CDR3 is TGTGCCAGCTCAGTGGACAGTAGAAACACCATATATTTT.